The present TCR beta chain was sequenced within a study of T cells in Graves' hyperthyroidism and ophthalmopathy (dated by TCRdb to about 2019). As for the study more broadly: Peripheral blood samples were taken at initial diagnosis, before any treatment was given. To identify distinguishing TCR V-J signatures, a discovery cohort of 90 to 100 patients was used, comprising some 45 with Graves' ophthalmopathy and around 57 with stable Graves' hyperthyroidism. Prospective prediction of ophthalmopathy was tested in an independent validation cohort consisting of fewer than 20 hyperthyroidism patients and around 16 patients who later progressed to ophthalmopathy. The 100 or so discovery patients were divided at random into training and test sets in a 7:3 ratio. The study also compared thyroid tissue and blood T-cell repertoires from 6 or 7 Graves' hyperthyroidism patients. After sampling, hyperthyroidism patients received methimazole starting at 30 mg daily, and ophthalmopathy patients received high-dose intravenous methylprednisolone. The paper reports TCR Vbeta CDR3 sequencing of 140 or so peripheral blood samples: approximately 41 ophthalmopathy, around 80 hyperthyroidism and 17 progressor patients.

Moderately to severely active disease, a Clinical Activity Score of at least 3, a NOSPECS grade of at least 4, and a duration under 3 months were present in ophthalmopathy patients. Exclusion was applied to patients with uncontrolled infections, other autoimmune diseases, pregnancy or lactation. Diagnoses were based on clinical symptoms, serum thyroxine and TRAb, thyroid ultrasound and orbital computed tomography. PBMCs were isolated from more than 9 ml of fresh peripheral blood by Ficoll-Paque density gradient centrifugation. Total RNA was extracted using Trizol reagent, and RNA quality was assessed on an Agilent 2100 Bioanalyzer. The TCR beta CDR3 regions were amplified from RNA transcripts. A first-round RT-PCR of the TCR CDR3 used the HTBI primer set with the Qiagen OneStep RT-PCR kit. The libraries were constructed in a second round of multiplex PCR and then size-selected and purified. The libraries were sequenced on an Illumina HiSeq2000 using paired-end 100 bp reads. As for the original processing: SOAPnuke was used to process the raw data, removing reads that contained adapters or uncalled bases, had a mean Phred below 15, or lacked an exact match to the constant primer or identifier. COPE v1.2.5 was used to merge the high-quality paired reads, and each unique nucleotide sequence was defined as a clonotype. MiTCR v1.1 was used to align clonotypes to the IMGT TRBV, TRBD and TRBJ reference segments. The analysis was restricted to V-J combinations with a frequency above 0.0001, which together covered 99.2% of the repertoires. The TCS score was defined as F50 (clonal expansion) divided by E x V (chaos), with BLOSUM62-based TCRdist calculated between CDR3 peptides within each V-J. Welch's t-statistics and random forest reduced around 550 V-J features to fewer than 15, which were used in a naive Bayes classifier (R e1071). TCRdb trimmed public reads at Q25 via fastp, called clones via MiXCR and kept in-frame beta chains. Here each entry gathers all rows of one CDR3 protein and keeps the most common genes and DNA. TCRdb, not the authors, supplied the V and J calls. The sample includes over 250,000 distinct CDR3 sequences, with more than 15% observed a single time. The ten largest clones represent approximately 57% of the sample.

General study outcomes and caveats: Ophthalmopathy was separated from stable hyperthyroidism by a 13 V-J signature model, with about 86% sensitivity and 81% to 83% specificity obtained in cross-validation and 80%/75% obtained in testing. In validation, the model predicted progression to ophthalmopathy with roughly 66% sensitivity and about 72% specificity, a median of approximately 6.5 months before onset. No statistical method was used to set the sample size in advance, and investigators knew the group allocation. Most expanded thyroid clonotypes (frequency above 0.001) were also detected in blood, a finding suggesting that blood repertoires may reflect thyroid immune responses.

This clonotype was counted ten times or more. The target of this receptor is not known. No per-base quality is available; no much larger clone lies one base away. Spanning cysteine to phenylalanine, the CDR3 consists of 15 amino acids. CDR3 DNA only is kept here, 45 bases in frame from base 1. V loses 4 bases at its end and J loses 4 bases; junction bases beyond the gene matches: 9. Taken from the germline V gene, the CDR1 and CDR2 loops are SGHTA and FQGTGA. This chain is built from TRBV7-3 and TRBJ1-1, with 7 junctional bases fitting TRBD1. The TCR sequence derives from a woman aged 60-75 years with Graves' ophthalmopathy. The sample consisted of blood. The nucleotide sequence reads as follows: TGTGCCAGCAGCTCTTTGGGACAGCCGCTCACTGAAGCTTTCTTT. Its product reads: CASSSLGQPLTEAFF.